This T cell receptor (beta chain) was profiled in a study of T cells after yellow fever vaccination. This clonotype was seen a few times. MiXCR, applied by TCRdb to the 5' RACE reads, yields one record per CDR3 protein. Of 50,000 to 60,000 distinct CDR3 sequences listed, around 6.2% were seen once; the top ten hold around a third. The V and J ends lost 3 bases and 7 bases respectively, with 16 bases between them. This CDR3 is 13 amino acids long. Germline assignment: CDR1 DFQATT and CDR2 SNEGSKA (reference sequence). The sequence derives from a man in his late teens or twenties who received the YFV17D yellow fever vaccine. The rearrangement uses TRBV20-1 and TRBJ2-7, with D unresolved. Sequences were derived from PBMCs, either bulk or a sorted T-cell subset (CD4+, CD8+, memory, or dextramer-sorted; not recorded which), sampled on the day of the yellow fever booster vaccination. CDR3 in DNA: TGCAGTGCTAGTCCCCAACGTGACACAGAGCAGTACTTC. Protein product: CSASPQRDTEQYF.